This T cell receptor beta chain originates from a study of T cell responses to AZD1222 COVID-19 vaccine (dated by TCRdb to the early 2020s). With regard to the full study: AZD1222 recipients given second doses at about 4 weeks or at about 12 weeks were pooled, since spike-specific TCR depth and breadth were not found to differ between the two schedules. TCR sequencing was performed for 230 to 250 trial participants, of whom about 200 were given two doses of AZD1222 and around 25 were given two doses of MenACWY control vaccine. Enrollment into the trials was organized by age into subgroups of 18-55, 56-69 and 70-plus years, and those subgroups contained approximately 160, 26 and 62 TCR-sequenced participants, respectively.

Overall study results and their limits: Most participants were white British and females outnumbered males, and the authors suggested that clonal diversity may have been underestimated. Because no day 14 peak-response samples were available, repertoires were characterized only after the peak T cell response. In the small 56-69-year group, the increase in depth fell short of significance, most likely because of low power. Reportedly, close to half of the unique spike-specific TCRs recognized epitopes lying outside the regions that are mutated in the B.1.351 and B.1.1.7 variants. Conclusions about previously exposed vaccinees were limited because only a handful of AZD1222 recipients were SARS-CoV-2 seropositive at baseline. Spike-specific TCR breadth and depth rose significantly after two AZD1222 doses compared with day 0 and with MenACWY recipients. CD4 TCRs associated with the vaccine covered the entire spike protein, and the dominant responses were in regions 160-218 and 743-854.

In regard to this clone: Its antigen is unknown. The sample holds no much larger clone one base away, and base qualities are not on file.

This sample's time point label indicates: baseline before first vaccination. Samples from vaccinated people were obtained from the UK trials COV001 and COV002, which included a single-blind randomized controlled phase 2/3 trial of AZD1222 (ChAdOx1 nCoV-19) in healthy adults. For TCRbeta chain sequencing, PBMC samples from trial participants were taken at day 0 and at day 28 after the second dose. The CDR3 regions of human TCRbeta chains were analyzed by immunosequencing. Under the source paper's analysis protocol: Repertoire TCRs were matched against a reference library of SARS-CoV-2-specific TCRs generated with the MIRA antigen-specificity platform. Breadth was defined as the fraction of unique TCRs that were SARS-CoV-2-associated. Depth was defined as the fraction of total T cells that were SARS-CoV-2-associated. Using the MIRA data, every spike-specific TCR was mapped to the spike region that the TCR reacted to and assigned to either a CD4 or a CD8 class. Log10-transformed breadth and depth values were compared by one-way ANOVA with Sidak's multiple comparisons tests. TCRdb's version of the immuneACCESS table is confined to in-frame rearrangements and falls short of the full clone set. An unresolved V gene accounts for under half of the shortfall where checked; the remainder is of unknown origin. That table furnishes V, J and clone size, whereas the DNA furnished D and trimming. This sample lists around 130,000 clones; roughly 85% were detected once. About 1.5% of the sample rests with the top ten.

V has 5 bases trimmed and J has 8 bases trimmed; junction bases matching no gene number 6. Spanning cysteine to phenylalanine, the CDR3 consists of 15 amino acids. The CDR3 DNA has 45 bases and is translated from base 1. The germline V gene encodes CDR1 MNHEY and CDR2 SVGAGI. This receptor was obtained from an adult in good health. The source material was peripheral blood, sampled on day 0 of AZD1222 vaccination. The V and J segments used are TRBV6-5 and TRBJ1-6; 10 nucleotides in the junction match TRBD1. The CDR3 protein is CASSPSGTGDSPLHF. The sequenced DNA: TGTGCCAGCAGTCCGTCCGGGACAGGGGATTCACCCCTCCACTTT.